This entry lists 4 T cell receptor beta chains sequenced from one sample in a study of T cells in Graves' hyperthyroidism and ophthalmopathy. RNA transcripts were the template for amplifying TCR beta CDR3 regions. Carried out on the TCR CDR3, a first-round RT-PCR used the HTBI primer set. In TCRdb, the multiplex PCR reads were re-called with MiXCR into one record per CDR3 protein. The data hold some 420,000 distinct CDR3 sequences, with around 15% observed a single time. The sample comprised blood. All receptors come from a woman between 18 and 30 years old with Graves' hyperthyroidism.

V is TRBV25-1 and J is TRBJ1-6; D is uncertain. The CDR3 spans 14 residues. The germline V gene encodes CDR1 MGHDK and CDR2 SYGVNS. Trimming shortened V by 1 base and J by 5 bases, and 6 bases separated the two germline ends. This CDR3 is CASSESTDNSPLHF. CDR3 DNA: TGTGCCAGCAGTGAATCTACGGATAATTCACCCCTCCACTTT.

This clonotype was detected only a few times. The genes are TRBV6-4 and TRBJ2-2; D is uncertain. Trimming pared 5 bases from V and 2 bases from J, leaving 9 bases between. This CDR3 spans 14 amino acids. Germline CDR1 is MRHNA and CDR2 is SNTAGT. CDR3 amino acids: CASSSFSNTGELFF. CDR3 nucleotide sequence: TGTGCCAGCAGTTCGTTCAGTAACACCGGGGAGCTGTTTTTT.

This clonotype was observed at least ten times. The chain carries TRBV6-1 and TRBJ2-7, with 8 bases fitting TRBD1. Germline V CDR1 and CDR2: MNHNS, SASEGT. The CDR3 totals 18 residues. V lost 7 bases and J lost 4; bases outside the gene matches: 21. The CDR3 bases are TGTGCCAGCAAAATGGACAGGGCGCGCACTATAGGGGTTTACGAGCAGTACTTC. Protein: CASKMDRARTIGVYEQYF.

This clonotype was detected ten times or more. The chain is built from TRBV6-1 and TRBJ2-3; 14 bases line up with TRBD2. V trimming: 5 bases; J trimming: 4 bases; junction bases outside the gene matches: 5. Germline CDR1 and CDR2: MNHNS and SASEGT. This CDR3 spans 16 amino acids. The CDR3 coding sequence is TGTGCCAGCAGTCCCGGACTAGCGGGAGGATCAGATACGCAGTATTTT. Protein sequence: CASSPGLAGGSDTQYF.